Listed below are T cell receptor beta chains from one sample, sequenced in a study of blood T cell repertoires in COVID-19. Profiled with immunoSEQ multiplex PCR; TCRdb holds only in-frame clones, not every one. The sample holds about 67,000 clones, about 87% seen once. Sample: peripheral blood. These receptors originate from a man aged 50-59 years with active COVID-19. Each CDR3 is given with its conserved first and last residue. The D gene is left open where the match is weak. Clone size is shown for a subset of rows, as once, few, many or a class of expanded clone.

cdr3_nt | cdr3_aa | d_call | v_call | clone_size | j_call
TGCGCCAGCAGCTGGGGGGACAGGAGCCAAGAGACCCAGTACTTC | CASSWGDRSQETQYF | TRBD1 | TRBV5-1 | - | TRBJ2-5
TGTGCCAGCAGACAGGGGAAGTGGGAGACCCAGTACTTC | CASRQGKWETQYF | TRBD1 | TRBV6-5 | - | TRBJ2-5
TGTGCCAGCAGGGACAGAGAAGAGACCCAGTACTTC | CASRDREETQYF | - | TRBV2 | - | TRBJ2-5
TGTGCCAGCAGTATTAACAGGGGGCCGGGGGCTGAAGCTTTCTTT | CASSINRGPGAEAFF | TRBD1 | TRBV27 | - | TRBJ1-1
TGTGCCATCAGGCCCACAGGGGAACATGGCTACACCTTC | CAIRPTGEHGYTF | TRBD1 | TRBV10-3 | once | TRBJ1-2
TGTGCCAGCAGCTCCGGTTTCGTTACGAACACCATATATTTT | CASSSGFVTNTIYF | - | TRBV7-2 | few | TRBJ1-3
TGTGCCAGCAGCTTATGGGCTCGCGAGAACGAGCAGTACTTC | CASSLWARENEQYF | - | TRBV11-2 | - | TRBJ2-7
TGCGCCAGCAGCTGGGGGACAGGGGGCGGGTACGAGCAGTACTTC | CASSWGTGGGYEQYF | TRBD1 | TRBV5-1 | - | TRBJ2-7
TGTGCCAGCAGTTTGGCGGGCTGGGGCAATCAGCCCCAGCATTTT | CASSLAGWGNQPQHF | - | TRBV27 | - | TRBJ1-5
TGTGCCAGTACCTCTCCCCGGGGTGACAGCACAGATACGCAGTATTTT | CASTSPRGDSTDTQYF | - | TRBV19 | - | TRBJ2-3
TGTGCCAGCAGCGTAGATGCGGGGGGGCAGGATGAGCAGTTCTTC | CASSVDAGGQDEQFF | TRBD2 | TRBV9 | once | TRBJ2-1
TGTGCCACCAGCCGAGGGGGGGGAGCAACTAATGAAAAACTGTTTTTT | CATSRGGGATNEKLFF | - | TRBV15 | - | TRBJ1-4
TGCGCCAGCAGCTTGGCCGATTGGCTAGCGGGGGGCACAGATACGCAGTATTTT | CASSLADWLAGGTDTQYF | TRBD2 | TRBV5-1 | - | TRBJ2-3
TGTGCCAGCAGCCAAGTCCGACTGCCCGATGAGCAGTTCTTC | CASSQVRLPDEQFF | - | TRBV3-1/TRBV3-2 | - | TRBJ2-1
TGTGCCAGCAGCTTAGAGGAATCAGGGACTGGGGCCAACGTCCTGACTTTC | CASSLEESGTGANVLTF | - | TRBV7-9 | - | TRBJ2-6
TGTGCCAGCAGTTTATCGGGGGTCCCTTACACTGAAGCTTTCTTT | CASSLSGVPYTEAFF | - | TRBV28 | - | TRBJ1-1
TGTGCCAGCAGCGTCGACGAATCAGGGTCCCCTGGCTACACCTTC | CASSVDESGSPGYTF | - | TRBV9 | - | TRBJ1-2
TGTGCCAGTACACGCGGGGGGATGACGGAGACCCAGTACTTC | CASTRGGMTETQYF | TRBD2 | TRBV19 | once | TRBJ2-5
TGTGCCAGCGAGGGGACTAGCGGCCCCGACGAGCAGTTCTTC | CASEGTSGPDEQFF | TRBD2 | TRBV28 | - | TRBJ2-1
TGTGCCTCACCGGGACTAGCGGGATTTACCTCCTACAATGAGCAGTTCTTC | CASPGLAGFTSYNEQFF | TRBD2 | TRBV7-2 | - | TRBJ2-1
TGTGCCAGCAGCTTGGAAGTCGCAGGGTGGGACTATGGCTACACCTTC | CASSLEVAGWDYGYTF | - | TRBV5-6 | - | TRBJ1-2
TGTGCCAGCAGCTCTTCAGGGGCCGAAGGATACGAGCAGTACTTC | CASSSSGAEGYEQYF | - | TRBV7-9 | - | TRBJ2-7
TGTGCCAGCAGCTTTTCGTCAGCGGCGTACGAGCAGTACTTC | CASSFSSAAYEQYF | - | TRBV5-5 | - | TRBJ2-7
TGCAGCGTTGAACGTACTAGCGACAATGAGCAGTTCTTC | CSVERTSDNEQFF | TRBD2 | TRBV29-1 | - | TRBJ2-1
TGCGCCAGCAGCTTAAGGACAGGGGCCGAGGACACTGAAGCTTTCTTT | CASSLRTGAEDTEAFF | TRBD1 | TRBV5-1 | - | TRBJ1-1
TGTGCCAGCAGCTTATCGGCGGCTAACTATGGCTACACCTTC | CASSLSAANYGYTF | - | TRBV7-9 | - | TRBJ1-2
TGTGCCAGCAGCTCGGAGGCAACTAATGAAAAACTGTTTTTT | CASSSEATNEKLFF | - | TRBV3-1/TRBV3-2 | - | TRBJ1-4
TGTGCCAGCAGGGACAGGGGTAATGAAAAACTGTTTTTT | CASRDRGNEKLFF | TRBD1 | TRBV2 | - | TRBJ1-4
TGTGCCAGCAGTCCACGGACTAGCGGGAGGGCCGAGAATGAGCAGTTCTTC | CASSPRTSGRAENEQFF | TRBD2 | TRBV6-2/TRBV6-3 | once | TRBJ2-1
TGTGCCAGCTCAGAGTCTAGCGGGAGTTTCCGAGAGACCCAGTACTTC | CASSESSGSFRETQYF | TRBD2 | TRBV18 | - | TRBJ2-5
TGTGCCAGCAGCCTTGTCGGACTAGCGGTTGACAATGAGCAGTTCTTC | CASSLVGLAVDNEQFF | TRBD2 | TRBV3-1/TRBV3-2 | - | TRBJ2-1
TGTGCCAGCAGGGTAGGGGGGGAAGCGTACAATGAGCAGTTCTTC | CASRVGGEAYNEQFF | - | TRBV28 | - | TRBJ2-1
TGTGCCAGCATCAGGACTAGCGGGGGGCGCCACAATGAGCAGTTCTTC | CASIRTSGGRHNEQFF | TRBD2 | TRBV28 | - | TRBJ2-1
TGTGCCAGCAGCAAAATTTCCCGACTAGCGGGAGGGCCGAGGGGCGATACGCAGTATTTT | CASSKISRLAGGPRGDTQYF | - | TRBV21-1 | - | TRBJ2-3
TGTGCCAGCACCACCGAGGTGGGGGCCGAGCAGTACTTC | CASTTEVGAEQYF | - | TRBV6-6 | - | TRBJ2-7
TGCAGTGGGCAGGAGAACACTGAAGCTTTCTTT | CSGQENTEAFF | - | TRBV20-1 | once | TRBJ1-1
TGTGCCAGCACCATGGACAGGCATAACTATGGCTACACCTTC | CASTMDRHNYGYTF | TRBD1 | TRBV28 | - | TRBJ1-2
TGTGCCAGCAGTTTATGGCGGATCGGACAAGAGACCCAGTACTTC | CASSLWRIGQETQYF | - | TRBV28 | - | TRBJ2-5
TGTGCCAGCAGTCCCCCCGTTGAGGGACAGGGGTCACCCCTCCACTTT | CASSPPVEGQGSPLHF | TRBD1 | TRBV28 | - | TRBJ1-6
TGTGCCACAGGGAGGGGCCCCTCCTATAATTCACCCCTCCACTTT | CATGRGPSYNSPLHF | - | TRBV19 | few | TRBJ1-6
TGTGCCAGCAGTCGCACCAGAAACACTGAAGCTTTCTTT | CASSRTRNTEAFF | - | TRBV12-3/TRBV12-4 | once | TRBJ1-1
TGTGCCACCAGCAGAGAATATCGGGACTCTGGAAACACCATATATTTT | CATSREYRDSGNTIYF | - | TRBV15 | - | TRBJ1-3
TGTGCCAGCAGTTTAGCCAGGGGGGAAAAACTGTTTTTT | CASSLARGEKLFF | TRBD1 | TRBV27 | - | TRBJ1-4
TGTGCCAGCAGCTTGGACAACAATCAGCCCCAGCATTTT | CASSLDNNQPQHF | - | TRBV7-9 | - | TRBJ1-5
TGTGCCAGCAACCGCGTATTGGCAGATACGCAGTATTTT | CASNRVLADTQYF | - | TRBV12-3/TRBV12-4 | - | TRBJ2-3
TGTGCCAGCAGCGTATATCCGGGGAGCACAGATACGCAGTATTTT | CASSVYPGSTDTQYF | - | TRBV9 | once | TRBJ2-3
TGTGCCAGCAGTTTAGTGCAGGGGGCTGGAAAAAATGGCTACACCTTC | CASSLVQGAGKNGYTF | TRBD1 | TRBV27 | - | TRBJ1-2
TGTGCCAGTAGTCCTGCGGACAGGAACACTGAAGCTTTCTTT | CASSPADRNTEAFF | - | TRBV19 | once | TRBJ1-1
TGTGCCAGCAGCCCCTTGGCGGCCCGAGGGGAGACCCAGTACTTC | CASSPLAARGETQYF | - | TRBV9 | - | TRBJ2-5
TGTGCCAGCTCACCTAGCGGGGATAGCAATCAGCCCCAGCATTTT | CASSPSGDSNQPQHF | - | TRBV18 | - | TRBJ1-5
TGTGCCAGCAGCCCTCGGTTCACAGATACGCAGTATTTT | CASSPRFTDTQYF | - | TRBV3-1/TRBV3-2 | - | TRBJ2-3
TGTGCCAGCAGCGTACAAAGCGCGGACACAGATACGCAGTATTTT | CASSVQSADTDTQYF | - | TRBV9 | - | TRBJ2-3
TGTGCCAGTAGTATGGGGACAGGGGGCGGTGAGCAGTTCTTC | CASSMGTGGGEQFF | TRBD1 | TRBV19 | - | TRBJ2-1
TGTGCCAGCAGCCCCGGGACAGTTGAAGCTTTCTTT | CASSPGTVEAFF | TRBD1 | TRBV12-3/TRBV12-4 | many | TRBJ1-1
TGTGCCAGCAGCGAAGGACAGGGAACTAGGAATTCACCCCTCCACTTT | CASSEGQGTRNSPLHF | TRBD1 | TRBV7-2 | - | TRBJ1-6
TGTGCCAGCAGCCTGAGCGGGGCATCTTCTAGCACAGATACGCAGTATTTT | CASSLSGASSSTDTQYF | TRBD2 | TRBV11-2 | once | TRBJ2-3
TGTGCCAGCAGGCGGGGGGCTTACAATGAGCAGTTCTTC | CASRRGAYNEQFF | TRBD2 | TRBV27 | - | TRBJ2-1
TGTGCCAGCCGTCAGGGTAGCTATGGCTACACCTTC | CASRQGSYGYTF | - | TRBV27 | once | TRBJ1-2